The T cell receptor beta chain under discussion was sequenced for a study of cytomegalovirus exposure and HLA in healthy donors. The junction had 10 bases not matched to a gene; V was cut back by 6 bases and J by 10 bases. This CDR3 comprises 15 residues. Germline CDR1 is LGHNA and CDR2 is YSLEER. A multiplex PCR was run with 60 Vbeta primers and 13 Jbeta primers. The repertoire was sequenced with immunoSEQ multiplex PCR; TCRdb's copy has only in-frame clones and lacks some. The table records some 97,000 clones, 60% to 80% of them present only once. By sample share, this clone is medium-sized (0.01 to 0.1%).

The receptor was derived from a young woman in good health and CMV-seropositive. J is TRBJ2-1 and V is TRBV4-3; TRBD1 aligns across 12 bases. What was sequenced was PBMCs. The CDR3 DNA reads as TGCGCCAGCAGTTGGAAAGGGACAGGGGGCTGGGAGCAGTTCTTC. It encodes CASSWKGTGGWEQFF.